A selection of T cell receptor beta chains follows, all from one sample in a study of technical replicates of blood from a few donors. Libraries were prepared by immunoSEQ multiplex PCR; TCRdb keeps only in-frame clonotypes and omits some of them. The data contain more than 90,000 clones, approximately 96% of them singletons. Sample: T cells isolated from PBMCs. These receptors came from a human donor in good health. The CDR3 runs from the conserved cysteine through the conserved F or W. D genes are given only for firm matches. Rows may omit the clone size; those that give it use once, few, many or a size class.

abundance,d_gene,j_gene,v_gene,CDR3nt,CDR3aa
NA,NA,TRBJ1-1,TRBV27,TGTGCCAGCAGTTCGCCCCACAAAAACACTGAAGCTTTCTTT,CASSSPHKNTEAFF
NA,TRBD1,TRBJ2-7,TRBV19,TGTGCCAGTAGTATAGGGACAGGGACCTCCTACGAGCAGTACTTC,CASSIGTGTSYEQYF
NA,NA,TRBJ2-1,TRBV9,TGTGCCAGCAGCGAATCTCGGGCCGGGGAGATCGACAATGAGCAGTTCTTC,CASSESRAGEIDNEQFF
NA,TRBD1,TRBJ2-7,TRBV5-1,TGCGCCAGCAGCATTGGGACAGCGGACGAGCAGTACTTC,CASSIGTADEQYF
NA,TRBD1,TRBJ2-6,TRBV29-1,TGCAGCGTTGCAGCTACCTCCGGGACAGGGAGAGTCCTGACTTTC,CSVAATSGTGRVLTF
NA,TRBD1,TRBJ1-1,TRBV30,TGTGCCTGGAGTAAGGACAGGGTCGGCACTGAAGCTTTCTTT,CAWSKDRVGTEAFF
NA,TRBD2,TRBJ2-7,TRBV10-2,TGCGCCAGCAGTGAGTCCTATGGACTAGCGGAAGTTGAGCAGTACTTC,CASSESYGLAEVEQYF
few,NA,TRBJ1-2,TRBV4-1,TGCGCCAGCAGCCAGTCCGGGACTGTTTATGGCTACACCTTC,CASSQSGTVYGYTF
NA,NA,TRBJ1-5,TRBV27,TGTGCCAGCAGTAAATGGGCCTATAGCAATCAGCCCCAGCATTTT,CASSKWAYSNQPQHF
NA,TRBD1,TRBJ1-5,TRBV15,TGTGCCACCCAGGGGGACTCTAATCAGCCCCAGCATTTT,CATQGDSNQPQHF
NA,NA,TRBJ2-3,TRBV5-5,TGTGCCAGCAGCTTGGCGAGTGTAGATACGCAGTATTTT,CASSLASVDTQYF
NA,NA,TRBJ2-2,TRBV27,TGTGCCAGCAGTCAAAGCAGGGTATCCGGGGAGCTGTTTTTT,CASSQSRVSGELFF
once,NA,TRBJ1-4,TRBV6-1,TGTGCCAGCAGTGAATATCCGGGAGCGACTGTGGGAAATGAAAAACTGTTTTTT,CASSEYPGATVGNEKLFF
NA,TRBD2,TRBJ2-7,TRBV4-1,TGCGCCAGCAGCTCTAGCGGGAGGAGCTCCTACGAGCAGTACTTC,CASSSSGRSSYEQYF
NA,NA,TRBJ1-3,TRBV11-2,TGTGCCAGCAGCTCCCTCCGGGGATATAGAAACACCATATATTTT,CASSSLRGYRNTIYF
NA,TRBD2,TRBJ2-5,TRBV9,TGTGCCAGCAGTGGGGTGGGAGGGTACCAAGAGACCCAGTACTTC,CASSGVGGYQETQYF
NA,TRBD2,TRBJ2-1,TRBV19,TGTGCCAGTAGTACGCGGGAGGGCCCCAGCGGCTACAATGAGCAGTTCTTC,CASSTREGPSGYNEQFF
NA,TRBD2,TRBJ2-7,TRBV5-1,TGCGCCAGCAACCCGGGACTAGCGGAGTACGAGCAGTACTTC,CASNPGLAEYEQYF
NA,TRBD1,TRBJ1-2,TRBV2,TGTGCCAGCACCGGACAGGGGAGACCCCGCGGCTCATATGGCTACACCTTC,CASTGQGRPRGSYGYTF
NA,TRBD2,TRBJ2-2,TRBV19,TGTGCCAGTAGGGTCGGTAGCGGGAGTGGCGACACCGGGGAGCTGTTTTTT,CASRVGSGSGDTGELFF
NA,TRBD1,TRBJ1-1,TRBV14,TGTGCCAGCAGCCTGGACAGGGGGTCCCTTTTGGACACTGAAGCTTTCTTT,CASSLDRGSLLDTEAFF
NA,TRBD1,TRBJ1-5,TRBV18,TGTGCCAGCTCACCTATCCCCGAGACAGGGGAAAGTCAGCCCCAGCATTTT,CASSPIPETGESQPQHF
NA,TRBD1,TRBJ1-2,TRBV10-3,TGTGCCATCAGTGGTGGTTTGGGGGACAGGGTAGATGGCTACACCTTC,CAISGGLGDRVDGYTF
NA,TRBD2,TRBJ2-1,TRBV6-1,TGTGCCAGCAGTGAACGTGGACTAGCGGGACCCCACAATGAGCAGTTCTTC,CASSERGLAGPHNEQFF
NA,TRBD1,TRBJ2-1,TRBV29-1,TGCAGCGTTCCCCGGAGACAGGGAAATGCCAATGAGCAGTTCTTC,CSVPRRQGNANEQFF
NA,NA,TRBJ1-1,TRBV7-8,TGTGCCAGCAGCTTAGAATTGGGGCGGGGTGGGTCCACTGAAGCTTTCTTT,CASSLELGRGGSTEAFF
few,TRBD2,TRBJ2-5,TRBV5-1,TGCGCCAGCAGCTTGACAGGGACTAGGGGGGAGACCCAGTACTTC,CASSLTGTRGETQYF
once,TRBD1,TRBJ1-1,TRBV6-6,TGTGCCAGCAGTCAGGGACAGTACACTGAAGCTTTCTTT,CASSQGQYTEAFF
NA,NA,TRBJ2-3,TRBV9,TGTGCCAGCAGCGGCCAAAAACCGGGACTCACTGCGGGGGATACGCAGTATTTT,CASSGQKPGLTAGDTQYF
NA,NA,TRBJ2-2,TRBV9,TGTGCCAGCAGCGTAAGGCTAGATCGAACCGGGGAGCTGTTTTTT,CASSVRLDRTGELFF
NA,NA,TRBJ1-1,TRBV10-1,TGCGCCAGCCGGAAAAGGGGTTGGAACACTGAAGCTTTCTTT,CASRKRGWNTEAFF
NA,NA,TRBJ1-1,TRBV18,TGTGCCAGCTCACCAAGGGGGGGGGACACTGAAGCTTTCTTT,CASSPRGGDTEAFF
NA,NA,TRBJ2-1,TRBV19,TGTGCCAGTACCACGGACAGCGGACATGAGCAGTTCTTC,CASTTDSGHEQFF
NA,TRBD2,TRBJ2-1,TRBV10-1,TGCGCCAGCAGCGCCCCACGAACTAGCGGCAAGCAGTTCTTC,CASSAPRTSGKQFF
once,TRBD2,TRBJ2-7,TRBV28,TGTGCCAGCAGTTCGCATAGCGGGGCCCCCTACGAGCAGTACTTC,CASSSHSGAPYEQYF
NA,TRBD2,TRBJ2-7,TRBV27,TGTGCCAGCAGTCCGACTAGCGGCTCCTACGAGCAGTACTTC,CASSPTSGSYEQYF
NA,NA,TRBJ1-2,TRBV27,TGTGCCAGCAGTTCAAGCTTCAGGGTTGACTATGGCTACACCTTC,CASSSSFRVDYGYTF
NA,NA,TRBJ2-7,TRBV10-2,TGCGCCAGCACGGAACCCAGGGGCTACGAGCAGTACTTC,CASTEPRGYEQYF
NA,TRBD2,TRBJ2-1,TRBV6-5,TGTGCCAGCAGTTACGGTGCAGCGGGGCACTACAATGAGCAGTTCTTC,CASSYGAAGHYNEQFF
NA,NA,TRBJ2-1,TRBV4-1,TGCGCCAGCAGCCAAGAATGGGTCAGGGGCAATGAGCAGTTCTTC,CASSQEWVRGNEQFF
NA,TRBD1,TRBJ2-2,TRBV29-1,TGCAGCGTTCGACAGGGGGACACCGGGGAGCTGTTTTTT,CSVRQGDTGELFF
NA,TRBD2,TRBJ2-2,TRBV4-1,TGCGCCAGCAGCCGCCCCGGACTAGCGAACACCGGGGAGCTGTTTTTT,CASSRPGLANTGELFF
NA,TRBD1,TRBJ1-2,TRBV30,TGTGCCTGGAGTGGACAGGGGGCAACCTATGGCTACACCTTC,CAWSGQGATYGYTF
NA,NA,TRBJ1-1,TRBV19,TGTGCCAGTTGGTGGCAGGAAGCTTTCTTT,CASWWQEAFF
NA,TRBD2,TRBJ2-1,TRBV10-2,TGCGCCAGCAGTGATGAGGTGGGAGGGTATTATGGTTTCCATGAGCAGTTCTTC,CASSDEVGGYYGFHEQFF
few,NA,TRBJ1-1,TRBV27,TGTGCCAGCAGTTTAAGGGGATTCAACACTGAAGCTTTCTTT,CASSLRGFNTEAFF